These 20 T cell receptor beta chains originate from one sample sequenced in a study of blood T cell repertoires in COVID-19. Sequencing was performed with immunoSEQ multiplex PCR; in TCRdb, only in-frame clones are kept and a portion is missing. The table lists around 250,000 clones, about 87% of them singletons. The sample was peripheral blood. These receptors were taken from an older woman with active or convalescent COVID-19.

The V call is TRBV5-1, the J call TRBJ2-2; 9 nucleotides line up with TRBD2. The CDR3 contains 16 residues. J gave up 2 bases and V 4 bases, and 6 bases lay outside the gene matches. Germline V gives CDR1 SGHRS, CDR2 YFSETQ. The CDR3 DNA sequence: TGCGCCAGCAGCATATCGACTAGCGGTAACACCGGGGAGCTGTTTTTT. Translation: CASSISTSGNTGELFF. Variable domain in full (rest from reference TRBV5-1 and TRBJ2-2): KAGVTQTPRYLIKTRGQQVTLSCSPISGHRSVSWYQQTPGQGLQFLFEYFSETQRNKGNFPGRFSGRQFSNSRSEMNVSTLELGDSALYLCASSISTSGNTGELFFGEGSRLTVL.

This clone has just a few counts. This CDR3 reads CASSLATSGALGELFF. CDR3 in DNA: TGTGCCAGCAGCTTAGCGACTAGCGGGGCTCTCGGGGAGCTGTTTTTT. The gene calls are TRBV7-2 and TRBJ2-2; 11 bases map to TRBD2. This CDR3 is 16 amino acids long. The germline gives CDR1 SGHTA, CDR2 FQGNSA. V lost 0 bases to trimming and J lost 7 bases; unmatched junction nucleotides: 4.

This clone has only a few counts. The genes are TRBV12-3 or TRBV12-4 and TRBJ1-2; 9 bases fit TRBD1. The ends lost 2 bases at V and 8 bases at J; junction bases unmatched: 3. The CDR3 extends over 13 amino acids. CDR3: CASSLWTGVGYTF. The CDR3 coding sequence is TGTGCCAGCAGTTTATGGACAGGGGTGGGCTACACCTTC.

This clone was picked up a small number of times. This chain connects TRBV11-2 to TRBJ2-1; no clear D. This CDR3 region has 15 residues. V was trimmed by 0 bases and J by 7 bases, leaving 13 bases between them. In germline, CDR1 is SGHAT, CDR2 FQNNGV. The CDR3 DNA reads TGTGCCAGCAGCTTAGACCTCGTACTCAAAAATGAGCAGTTCTTC. Amino acids: CASSLDLVLKNEQFF.

The CDR3 here is CASSSTGGGEKLFF. CDR3 in DNA: TGTGCCAGCAGCTCGACAGGGGGAGGTGAAAAACTGTTTTTT. The chain combines TRBV7-2 with TRBJ1-4; 9 positions agree with TRBD1. This CDR3 region has 14 residues. The V gene end was trimmed by 4 bases and the J gene end by 7 bases; junction bases not matched to a gene: 4. Germline assignment: CDR1 SGHTA and CDR2 FQGNSA. Supplemented by reference TRBV7-2 and TRBJ1-4, the full variable domain reads GAGVSQSPSNKVTEKGKDVELRCDPISGHTALYWYRQSLGQGLEFLIYFQGNSAPDKSGLPSDRFSAERTGGSVSTLTIQRTQQEDSAVYLCASSSTGGGEKLFFGSGTQLSVL.

The chain employs TRBV6-6 and TRBJ1-6, with 8 bases that match TRBD1. CDR1 and CDR2 from the germline V gene are MNHNY and SVGAGI (reference sequence). The junction had 9 bases not matched to a gene; V was cut back by 7 bases and J by 7 bases. CDR3 length: 15 amino acids. The chain's CDR3 is CASILRGQANSPLHF. CDR3 sequence (DNA): TGTGCCAGCATCCTTAGGGGACAGGCCAATTCACCCCTCCACTTT.

V usage is TRBV6-5 and J usage is TRBJ1-1; tentative D call: TRBD1 (5 bases). CDR1 and CDR2 (germline): MNHEY, SVGAGI. There are 13 residues in the CDR3. Between the trimmed V and J ends, which lost 2 bases and 8 bases, there was a span of 12 bases. The chain's CDR3 is CASSYGKSGEAFF. DNA for the CDR3: TGTGCCAGCAGTTACGGGAAATCAGGGGAAGCTTTCTTT.

The chain couples TRBV11-2 to TRBJ1-2; 7 bases agree with TRBD1. The CDR3 loop spans 14 amino acids. Trimming at V came to 4 bases and at J to 3 bases, leaving 5 bases not matched to a gene. Germline-derived CDR1 and CDR2 are SGHAT and FQNNGV. The CDR3 DNA sequence: TGTGCCAGCAGCTATACCGGGACAGACTATGGCTACACCTTC. This gives the protein CASSYTGTDYGYTF.

V gene TRBV7-8 combines with J gene TRBJ2-1, with D possibly being TRBD1 (6 bases). The CDR3 is made up of 17 amino acids. V dropped 3 bases and J dropped 0 bases, with 15 bases sitting between them. From germline, CDR1 is SGHVS and CDR2 FQNEAQ. CDR3 DNA sequence: TGTGCCAGCAGCTTCCGGACAGAAGTGCGCTCCTACAATGAGCAGTTCTTC. The encoded protein is CASSFRTEVRSYNEQFF.

CDR3: CASSQEQGRNSPLHF. In DNA form, the CDR3 reads TGTGCCAGCTCACAAGAGCAGGGGCGTAATTCACCCCTCCACTTT. The chain couples TRBV18 to TRBJ1-6; possible D gene TRBD1, 6 bases. Germline CDR1 is KGHSH and CDR2 is LQKENI. V was clipped by 4 bases and J by 6 bases, with 13 bases between them. The CDR3 is 15 residues long.

J is TRBJ1-1 and V is TRBV2; a possible D gene is TRBD1 (6 bases). CDR1 is SNHLY, CDR2 FYNNEI, per germline. The CDR3 loop spans 14 amino acids. Trimming left V 8 bases short and J 0 bases short, with 13 bases between. The CDR3 DNA reads as TGTGCCAGCTCTCCGAAGGGGGTGAACACTGAAGCTTTCTTT. Translation gives CASSPKGVNTEAFF.

The V gene is TRBV2, the J gene TRBJ2-3; D possibly corresponds to TRBD2 (5 bases). The V end lost 7 bases, the J end lost 0 bases, and 17 bases lay between the germline ends. This CDR3 is built from 16 residues. Germline CDR1 is SNHLY and CDR2 is FYNNEI. CDR3 protein: CASTSRDRFSTDTQYF. CDR3 sequence (DNA): TGTGCCAGCACCTCCCGGGATCGTTTTAGCACAGATACGCAGTATTTT.

This clone was detected only once. V is TRBV7-9 and J is TRBJ1-5; 7 positions match TRBD1. Trimming at V came to 5 bases and at J to 6 bases, leaving 7 bases not matched to a gene. CDR3 length: 14 residues. Germline V gene data show CDR1 as SEHNR and CDR2 as FQNEAQ (reference sequence). The CDR3 region has the DNA TGTGCCAGCAGCCTCCGGGACAGTATTCAGCCCCAGCATTTT. This codes for CASSLRDSIQPQHF.

J is TRBJ2-2 and V is TRBV5-1, with a weak D call TRBD2 (6 bases). Trimming pared 0 bases from V and 1 base from J, leaving 13 bases between. The CDR3 consists of 17 residues. Germline assignment: CDR1 SGHRS and CDR2 YFSETQ. The CDR3, as DNA: TGCGCCAGCAGCTTGGATGGGCAGGGACTGAACACCGGGGAGCTGTTTTTT. The encoded protein is CASSLDGQGLNTGELFF.

The genes are TRBV5-1 and TRBJ2-7; TRBD2 agrees at 7 bases. The V segment lost 7 bases and the J segment 4 bases; nucleotides outside the gene matches: 11. The CDR3 is 14 residues long. Per germline, CDR1 SGHRS and CDR2 YFSETQ. The CDR3 nucleotides are TGCGCCAGCGGGGCCTCCGGGGGGTCGTACGAGCAGTACTTC. Translation: CASGASGGSYEQYF.

The V gene is TRBV6-6, the J gene TRBJ2-5; D is ambiguous. CDR1 and CDR2 (germline): MNHNY, SVGAGI (reference sequence). The V end was cut by 4 bases, the J end by 6 bases, with 12 bases between. This CDR3 region has 13 residues. The CDR3 protein is CASSSLISQTQYF. As DNA, the CDR3 is TGTGCCAGCAGTTCTCTGATTAGCCAGACCCAGTACTTC.

The CDR3 spells CASSAGTGLGTEAFF. The CDR3 DNA is TGTGCCAGCAGTGCCGGGACAGGGCTAGGCACTGAAGCTTTCTTT. The rearrangement links TRBV6-4 to TRBJ1-1; 9 bases are shared with TRBD1. The germline V gene has CDR1 MRHNA and CDR2 SNTAGT. The CDR3 has 15 residues. V shed 4 bases and J 4 bases; nucleotides not matched to a gene: 7.

The chain is built from TRBV5-1 and TRBJ1-6; weak D call: TRBD1 (6 bases). Germline V gene lookup returns CDR1 SGHRS and CDR2 YFSETQ. The CDR3 totals 16 residues. V was clipped by 4 bases and J by 7 bases, with 18 bases between them. The CDR3 DNA is TGCGCCAGCAGCAACCCGACAGGTTTGGCCAATTCACCCCTCCACTTT. Amino acid sequence: CASSNPTGLANSPLHF. The full variable domain, with the rest looked up from reference TRBV5-1 and TRBJ1-6, is KAGVTQTPRYLIKTRGQQVTLSCSPISGHRSVSWYQQTPGQGLQFLFEYFSETQRNKGNFPGRFSGRQFSNSRSEMNVSTLELGDSALYLCASSNPTGLANSPLHFGNGTRLTVT.

This chain connects TRBV19 to TRBJ1-5; D is unclear. Looked up from germline, CDR1 is LNHDA and CDR2 is SQIVND (reference sequence). The length of the CDR3 is 13 residues. Trimming stripped 5 bases from V and 0 bases from J, with 5 bases between. The CDR3 is CASSFGSNQPQHF. The CDR3, as DNA: TGTGCCAGTAGTTTCGGTAGCAATCAGCCCCAGCATTTT.

V and J are TRBV29-1 and TRBJ2-7; 8 bases align to TRBD1. CDR1 is SQVTM, CDR2 ANQGSEA, per germline. V was clipped by 3 bases and J by 7 bases; unmatched bases: 8. CDR3 length: 13 residues. As DNA, the CDR3 is TGCAGCGTTGAGGGCCAGGGGGCAATAGAGCAGTACTTC. This gives the protein CSVEGQGAIEQYF.